Following are 25 T cell receptor beta chains from one sample sequenced in a study of blood T cell repertoires in COVID-19. Repertoires were generated with immunoSEQ multiplex PCR, while TCRdb's copy carries only in-frame clones and drops some. The table shows under 55,000 clones, with about 88% occurring only once. Sequencing was done on a sample of peripheral blood. The receptors come from a human donor in a cohort sampled during active COVID-19.

The rearrangement links TRBV6-5 to TRBJ1-5, with D possibly being TRBD1 (6 bases). Trimming removed 6 bases from V and 1 base from J, with 13 bases in between. This CDR3 is 15 amino acids long. Germline values: CDR1 MNHEY, CDR2 SVGAGI. CDR3 nucleotide sequence: TGTGCCAGCAGGATGGTAGGGGGAAGCAATCAGCCCCAGCATTTT. Translating it yields CASRMVGGSNQPQHF.

This chain joins TRBV6-1 and TRBJ1-5; D may be TRBD1 (5 bases). The CDR3 is 13 residues long. With 2 bases removed from V and 6 bases from J, the gap between germline ends came to 8 bases. The germline CDR1 and CDR2 sequences are MNHNS and SASEGT. CDR3 in amino acids: CASSESGVQPQHF. The CDR3 region has the DNA TGTGCCAGCAGTGAATCGGGGGTTCAGCCCCAGCATTTT.

The rearrangement links TRBV28 to TRBJ2-7; unclear D gene. The CDR3 extends over 10 amino acids. V was pared by 3 bases and J by 5 bases, with 2 bases between. Per the germline V gene, CDR1 is MDHEN and CDR2 is SYDVKM. CDR3 bases: TGTGCCAGCAGTTTCAACGAGCAGTACTTC. Protein: CASSFNEQYF.

The chain has TRBV9 and TRBJ2-2; D gene uncertain. Trimming took 0 bases from V and 2 from J, leaving 20 bases between them. CDR3 size: 19 residues. Germline CDR1 SGDLS, CDR2 YYNGEE. CDR3: CASSVVTDPRRINTGELFF. The CDR3 DNA follows: TGTGCCAGCAGCGTAGTAACAGACCCCAGAAGAATTAACACCGGGGAGCTGTTTTTT. The whole variable domain, filled in from reference TRBV9 and TRBJ2-2, reads DSGVTQTPKHLITATGQRVTLRCSPRSGDLSVYWYQQSLDQGLQFLIQYYNGEERAKGNILERFSAQQFPDLHSELNLSSLELGDSALYFCASSVVTDPRRINTGELFFGEGSRLTVL.

The V and J genes are TRBV7-6 and TRBJ2-1, with TRBD2 identical over 7 bases. Germline lookup yields CDR1 SGHVS and CDR2 FNYEAQ. The CDR3 runs 17 residues. J lost 2 bases, V lost 3 bases, and 10 bases had no gene match. As DNA, the CDR3 is TGTGCCAGCAGCTTGGGCCCCAGCGGGACTCCCTACAATGAGCAGTTCTTC. Its protein is CASSLGPSGTPYNEQFF.

The chain recombines TRBV6-6 with TRBJ2-7; D call uncertain. Looked up from germline, CDR1 is MNHNY and CDR2 is SVGAGI (reference sequence). This CDR3 spans 14 amino acids. Trimming stripped 0 bases from V and 0 bases from J, with 6 bases between. The CDR3 DNA follows: TGTGCCAGCAGTTACTCTGAGAGCTCCTACGAGCAGTACTTC. Amino acids: CASSYSESSYEQYF.

The chain is built from TRBV5-1 and TRBJ2-3; no firm D call. Germline values: CDR1 SGHRS, CDR2 YFSETQ. The V and J ends lost 4 bases and 1 base respectively, with 7 bases between them. CDR3 length: 13 residues. CDR3 nucleotides: TGCGCCAGCAGCGAGCAGGGCACAGATACGCAGTATTTT. This gives the protein CASSEQGTDTQYF.

The rearrangement links TRBV6-5 to TRBJ1-6; D perhaps matches TRBD1 (6 bases). The CDR3 has 14 residues. The germline V and J ends were trimmed by 4 bases and 8 bases, with 12 bases remaining between them. Germline V gene lookup returns CDR1 MNHEY and CDR2 SVGAGI. The DNA of the CDR3 is TGTGCCAGCAGTTCGGACAGCCAGTATTCACCCCTCCACTTT. Translation gives CASSSDSQYSPLHF.

The chain links TRBV7-9 to TRBJ1-1, with no clear D. Looked up from germline, CDR1 is SEHNR and CDR2 is FQNEAQ (reference sequence). This CDR3 spans 11 amino acids. Trimming pared 3 bases from V and 4 bases from J, leaving 3 bases between. This CDR3 reads CASSFLTEAFF. DNA of the CDR3: TGTGCCAGCAGCTTCCTCACTGAAGCTTTCTTT.

The rearrangement joins TRBV7-3 to TRBJ1-6; tentative D call: TRBD1 (5 bases). Looked up from germline, CDR1 is SGHTA and CDR2 is FQGTGA. The ends were cut back, 0 bases at V and 2 bases at J, with 5 bases in the middle. The CDR3 spans 15 residues. CDR3 nucleotide sequence: TGTGCCAGCAGCTTAACAGGGGCCTATAATTCACCCCTCCACTTT. It encodes CASSLTGAYNSPLHF.

In its sample, this clone was seen a few times. The chain carries TRBV2 and TRBJ1-5; D gene uncertain. V lost 5 bases and J lost 1, with 6 bases in between. The germline CDR1 and CDR2 sequences are SNHLY and FYNNEI. The CDR3 length is 13 residues. This CDR3 reads CASSRGSNQPQHF. The CDR3 DNA reads TGTGCCAGCAGTCGGGGAAGCAATCAGCCCCAGCATTTT.

The rearrangement uses TRBV13 and TRBJ2-1; 13 bases are a match to TRBD2. The CDR3 has 16 amino acids. The V and J ends lost 5 bases and 9 bases, in that order; junction bases with no gene match: 10. The germline V gene encodes CDR1 PRHDT and CDR2 FYEKMQ (reference sequence). CDR3 DNA: TGTGCCAGCAGCCCCATCGGGACTAGCGGGAACGGTGAGCAGTTCTTC. Amino acid sequence: CASSPIGTSGNGEQFF. The entire variable domain, with the rest obtained from reference TRBV13 and TRBJ2-1, is as follows: AAGVIQSPRHLIKEKRETATLKCYPIPRHDTVYWYQQGPGQDPQFLISFYEKMQSDKGSIPDRFSAQQFSDYHSELNMSSLELGDSALYFCASSPIGTSGNGEQFFGPGTRLTVL.

This chain joins TRBV27 and TRBJ1-2, with D maybe TRBD1 (5 bases). The germline V gene has CDR1 MNHEY and CDR2 SMNVEV (reference sequence). CDR3 size: 14 residues. Trimming removed 6 bases at V and 1 base at J, with 12 bases between. CDR3: CASRLTAVNYGYTF. CDR3 coding DNA: TGTGCCAGCAGACTGACAGCTGTTAACTATGGCTACACCTTC.

This chain uses TRBV18 with TRBJ2-7; 8 nucleotides agree with TRBD1. The V gene's germline CDR1 is KGHSH and CDR2 LQKENI. After removal of 5 bases from V and 2 bases from J, the junction contained 17 bases not matched to a gene. This CDR3 region has 18 residues. CDR3 residues: CASSTGQGESTSAYEQYF. The DNA for the CDR3 is TGTGCCAGCTCAACAGGACAGGGTGAATCGACAAGTGCCTACGAGCAGTACTTC. The full variable domain, with the rest looked up from reference TRBV18 and TRBJ2-7, is NAGVMQNPRHLVRRRGQEARLRCSPMKGHSHVYWYRQLPEEGLKFMVYLQKENIIDESGMPKERFSAEFPKEGPSILRIQQVVRGDSAAYFCASSTGQGESTSAYEQYFGPGTRLTVT.

The chain employs TRBV21-1 and TRBJ2-1; the table's D call of TRBD1 was not tested on the DNA. TRBV21-1 is a known pseudogene. The CDR3 runs 17 residues. CDR3 in amino acids: CASSITWGYRGDDEQFF. The CDR3 nucleotides read TGTGCCAGCAGCATTACCTGGGGATACAGGGGTGACGATGAGCAGTTCTTC.

The chain uses TRBV18 and TRBJ2-3; 8 bases line up with TRBD1. The J segment lost 2 bases and the V segment lost 4 bases, leaving 5 bases of the junction unmatched. The CDR3 runs to 15 residues. CDR1 KGHSH and CDR2 LQKENI come from the germline V gene. The chain's CDR3 is CASSRRDRSTDTQYF. As DNA, the CDR3 is TGTGCCAGCTCACGGCGGGACAGGTCCACAGATACGCAGTATTTT.

The chain links TRBV4-1 to TRBJ1-3; D remains unclear. The CDR3 extends over 15 amino acids. The germline V and J ends were trimmed by 1 base and 4 bases, with 11 bases remaining between them. Germline CDR1 MGHRA, CDR2 YSYEKL. CDR3 in amino acids: CASSQVVSAGNTIYF. Here the CDR3 DNA reads TGCGCCAGCAGCCAAGTGGTGAGCGCGGGAAACACCATATATTTT.

The chain is built from TRBV6-6 and TRBJ2-5; D is unclear. Germline V lookup: CDR1 MNHNY, CDR2 SVGAGI (reference sequence). This CDR3 is built from 14 residues. Trimming pared 0 bases from V and 3 bases from J, leaving 8 bases between. CDR3 in DNA: TGTGCCAGCAGTTACTCGAGAGTAAAAGAGACCCAGTACTTC. Its translation: CASSYSRVKETQYF.

This chain uses TRBV18 with TRBJ2-1; 10 bases match TRBD2. V trimming: 2 bases; J trimming: 5 bases; junction bases outside the gene matches: 6. Germline V lookup: CDR1 KGHSH, CDR2 LQKENI. The CDR3 covers 16 residues. In DNA, the CDR3 is TGTGCCAGCTCACCAATGGGACTAGCGAGTAACAATGAGCAGTTCTTC. Translating it yields CASSPMGLASNNEQFF.

The chain combines TRBV5-1 with TRBJ1-1; TRBD1 aligns across 7 bases. The trim removed 4 bases at V and 5 bases at J, leaving 8 bases unmatched. The CDR3 has 14 residues. CDR1 and CDR2 from the germline V gene are SGHRS and YFSETQ. The CDR3: CASSQQGRGTEAFF. Here the CDR3 DNA reads TGCGCCAGCAGCCAACAGGGGCGCGGAACTGAAGCTTTCTTT.

A single count supports this clone. The V call is TRBV5-4, the J call TRBJ2-7; D unclear. The germline V and J ends were trimmed by 4 bases and 1 base, with 12 bases remaining between them. The CDR3 length is 14 residues. In germline, CDR1 is SGHNT, CDR2 YYREEE (reference sequence). This chain's CDR3 is CASSVGTVSYEQYF. The CDR3 DNA is TGTGCCAGCAGCGTTGGAACAGTGTCCTACGAGCAGTACTTC.

The chain couples TRBV21-1 to TRBJ1-6; the D call in the table, TRBD1, was not verified against the DNA. TRBV21-1 is reported as a pseudogene. This CDR3 contains 15 residues. The CDR3 sequence: CARRPGGLPHSPLHF. The CDR3 DNA follows: TGTGCCCGAAGGCCAGGGGGCCTACCGCATTCACCCCTCCACTTT.

This chain links TRBV19 with TRBJ2-7, with 7 bases lining up with TRBD2. The CDR3 totals 16 residues. Trimming took 1 base from V and 0 from J; bases not matched to a gene: 6. The germline V gene has CDR1 LNHDA and CDR2 SQIVND (reference sequence). The CDR3: CASSIAGLAVSYEQYF. The CDR3 bases are TGTGCCAGTAGTATAGCAGGGCTAGCGGTCTCCTACGAGCAGTACTTC.

The chain has TRBV12-3 or TRBV12-4 and TRBJ2-1; D not certain. V was shortened by 5 bases and J by 0 bases, with 5 bases between the two germline ends. The CDR3 is made up of 13 amino acids. The CDR3 region has the DNA TGTGCCAGCAGTCCAGGCTCCTACAATGAGCAGTTCTTC. It is translated as CASSPGSYNEQFF.

The chain employs TRBV5-1 and TRBJ2-3; the match to TRBD2 covers 7 bases. V gave up 2 bases and J gave up 6 bases; unmatched junction bases: 6. The germline V gene encodes CDR1 SGHRS and CDR2 YFSETQ. The CDR3 is 14 residues long. The CDR3 spells CASSFRTSGDTQYF. The CDR3 DNA reads as TGCGCCAGCAGCTTCCGGACTAGTGGGGATACGCAGTATTTT.